The 3 T cell receptor beta chains in this list originate from one sample, sequenced in a study of human T cells and chemical hapten exposure. The time point here: pre-sensitization, week 0. The treatment: therapeutic diphenylcyclopropenone sensitization with weekly scalp DPC. TCRdb recomputed calls from the RACE reads with MiXCR, one row per CDR3 protein. The sample has approximately 52,000 distinct CDR3 sequences; around 9.4% are singletons. Source: whole blood, taken in connection with sensitization to the hapten diphenylcyclopropenone (DPC). Source of these receptors: a woman between 40 and 50 years old with alopecia areata. Some clones in this sample may be carry-over from other donors' samples.

This clonotype was observed at least ten times. The chain combines TRBV12-3 or TRBV12-4 with TRBJ1-5; D is possibly TRBD1 (5 bases). The CDR3 spans 17 residues. V lost 4 bases and J lost 4, with 20 bases in between. The CDR3 region has the DNA TGTGCCAGCAGTTCGGCTGGGGGGAGGGCCCCGAATCAGCCCCAGCATTTT. Translation: CASSSAGGRAPNQPQHF.

The chain employs TRBV18 and TRBJ2-2; D is unresolved. The CDR3 extends over 15 amino acids. The V and J ends lost 1 base and 0 bases respectively, with 6 bases between them. Germline values: CDR1 KGHSH, CDR2 LQKENI. CDR3 coding DNA: TGTGCCAGCTCACCACGGTCGACGAACACCGGGGAGCTGTTTTTT. Its protein is CASSPRSTNTGELFF.

This clonotype was counted at least ten times. CDR3 nucleotides: TGTGCCAGCAGTCCCCGGCCTGGAGACAATCAGCCCCAGCATTTT. Amino acid sequence: CASSPRPGDNQPQHF. The chain uses TRBV7-2 and TRBJ1-5; D uncertain. The V end lost 6 bases, the J end lost 3 bases, and 15 bases lay between the germline ends. The germline CDR1 and CDR2 sequences are SGHTA and FQGNSA. There are 15 residues in the CDR3.